These T cell receptor beta chains were read from a single sample in a study of human T cells and chemical hapten exposure. TCRdb reprocessed the RACE reads with MiXCR, giving one entry per CDR3 protein. Of 150,000 to 200,000 distinct CDR3 sequences in the sample, roughly 15% are singletons; the top ten hold 1.5% to 2%. Sample: whole blood, taken in connection with sensitization to the hapten diphenylcyclopropenone (DPC). The source is a woman aged 25 to 39 with alopecia areata. Some clones in this sample may be carry-over from other donors' samples. Both conserved end residues are part of each CDR3. The order of the fields is J gene, clone size, D gene, CDR3 length, V gene, CDR3 protein, CDR3 DNA. D genes are given only for firm matches. Rows give clone size only sometimes, using once, few, many, or a class for an expanded clone.

>TRBJ2-7|few|.|11|TRBV28
CASTDPRKQYF
TGTGCCAGCACCGACCCCCGTAAGCAGTACTTC
>TRBJ2-7|many|TRBD1|16|TRBV28
CASSLGVRDRDYEQYF
TGTGCCAGCAGTTTGGGGGTCCGGGACAGGGACTACGAGCAGTACTTC
>TRBJ1-1|many|TRBD1|13|TRBV29-1
CSARQGHDTEAFF
TGCAGCGCCCGACAGGGGCATGACACTGAAGCTTTCTTT
>TRBJ2-5|few|.|15|TRBV6-4
CASSAFRDSKETQYF
TGTGCCAGCAGCGCCTTCCGGGACTCCAAAGAGACCCAGTACTTC
>TRBJ2-3|few|.|11|TRBV28
CASSLQRGQYF
TGTGCCAGCAGTTTGCAGAGGGGTCAGTATTTT
>TRBJ1-1|.|.|16|TRBV7-2
CASSLVSGRVRTEAFF
TGTGCCAGCAGCTTAGTTTCGGGCAGGGTGCGCACTGAAGCTTTCTTT
>TRBJ2-7|.|TRBD2|16|TRBV2
CASRGSGRAQGYEQYF
TGTGCCAGCAGGGGCAGCGGGAGGGCCCAGGGATACGAGCAGTACTTC
>TRBJ2-7|few|.|14|TRBV28
CASVSGTDSYEQYF
TGTGCCAGCGTATCCGGGACGGACTCCTACGAGCAGTACTTC
>TRBJ1-2|.|.|14|TRBV20-1
CSARERPPNYGYTF
TGCAGTGCTAGAGAGCGACCCCCTAACTATGGCTACACCTTC
>TRBJ2-1|few|.|15|TRBV6-2/TRBV6-3
CASRAGGHSGNEQFF
TGTGCCAGCAGGGCCGGGGGACATTCCGGGAATGAGCAGTTCTTC
>TRBJ2-3|.|.|14|TRBV27
CASSPMTRADTQYF
TGTGCCAGCAGTCCGATGACTAGGGCAGATACGCAGTATTTT
>TRBJ2-5|many|.|12|TRBV12-3/TRBV12-4
CASSFQGETQYF
TGTGCCAGCAGTTTCCAGGGAGAGACCCAGTACTTC
>TRBJ1-5|.|.|15|TRBV7-2
CASSPVTGTNQPQHF
TGTGCCAGCAGCCCGGTAACTGGGACCAATCAGCCCCAGCATTTT
>TRBJ1-2|few|.|11|TRBV12-3/TRBV12-4
CASSRGTYHSF
TGTGCCAGCAGCCGGGGCACCTACCACTCCTTC
>TRBJ2-5|few|TRBD2|15|TRBV7-2
CASSAQRGGRETQYF
TGTGCCAGCAGCGCCCAGCGGGGGGGCCGGGAGACCCAGTACTTC
>TRBJ1-1|many|.|14|TRBV29-1
CSVRIGGAQTEAFF
TGCAGCGTTCGGATAGGAGGGGCCCAGACTGAAGCTTTCTTT
>TRBJ1-5|few|.|16|TRBV5-5
CASSLSARALNQPQHF
TGTGCCAGCAGCTTGAGTGCCAGGGCCCTCAATCAGCCCCAGCATTTT
>TRBJ2-3|.|.|14|TRBV2
CASSPGLPKNAQYF
TGTGCCAGCAGTCCGGGCCTTCCTAAGAACGCGCAGTATTTT
>TRBJ1-5|.|.|17|TRBV6-1
CASSDPSSLYSNQPQHF
TGTGCCAGCAGTGACCCAAGCTCGCTATATAGCAATCAGCCCCAGCATTTT
>TRBJ2-1|.|TRBD1|15|TRBV9
CASSTQGQGMNEQFF
TGTGCCAGCAGCACCCAAGGACAGGGAATGAATGAGCAGTTCTTC
>TRBJ2-7|.|TRBD1|13|TRBV20-1
CSARDRGNYEQYF
TGCAGTGCTAGGGACAGGGGAAACTACGAGCAGTACTTC
>TRBJ1-5|.|.|11|TRBV28
CASGSNQPQHF
TGTGCCAGCGGGAGCAATCAGCCCCAGCATTTT
>TRBJ2-3|once|.|16|TRBV4-2
CASSQTDSYSTDTQYF
TGTGCCAGCAGCCAAACGGACAGTTACAGCACAGATACGCAGTATTTT
>TRBJ2-7|few|.|15|TRBV5-1
CASSFEAGHSYEQYF
TGCGCCAGCAGCTTTGAAGCGGGACACTCCTACGAGCAGTACTTC
>TRBJ1-2|few|TRBD1|13|TRBV6-4
CASRRTGDAGYTF
TGTGCCAGCAGACGGACAGGGGATGCTGGCTACACCTTC
>TRBJ2-1|few|TRBD2|21|TRBV4-1
CASSQRTLAGAGWAAYNEQFF
TGCGCCAGCAGCCAAAGAACCTTAGCGGGAGCTGGTTGGGCCGCCTACAATGAGCAGTTCTTC
>TRBJ2-1|few|.|13|TRBV29-1
CSVSGQQINEQFF
TGCAGCGTTTCGGGACAACAAATCAATGAGCAGTTCTTC
>TRBJ2-7|.|.|15|TRBV18
CASSPRQAVNYEQYF
TGTGCCAGCTCACCTAGGCAGGCTGTAAACTACGAGCAGTACTTC
>TRBJ2-7|many|TRBD1|18|TRBV20-1
CSARDHNFGTGGIYEQYF
TGCAGTGCTAGAGATCATAATTTTGGGACAGGGGGTATCTACGAGCAGTACTTC
>TRBJ1-2|few|.|12|TRBV29-1
CSVESGRYGYTF
TGCAGCGTTGAATCAGGGCGGTATGGCTACACCTTC
>TRBJ1-2|.|TRBD1|17|TRBV6-5
CASSFLPPGQGATGYTF
TGTGCCAGCAGTTTCCTGCCTCCGGGACAGGGGGCTACTGGCTACACCTTC
>TRBJ1-1|few|.|15|TRBV7-9
CASSSGGTANTEAFF
TGTGCCAGCAGCTCGGGGGGTACTGCGAACACTGAAGCTTTCTTT
>TRBJ1-2|few|.|11|TRBV6-2/TRBV6-3
CASGQDYGYTF
TGTGCCAGCGGCCAGGACTATGGCTACACCTTC
>TRBJ1-3|.|.|12|TRBV5-6
CASSGTGNTIYF
TGTGCCAGCAGCGGTACTGGAAACACCATATATTTT
>TRBJ1-1|many|TRBD1|15|TRBV7-2
CASSPVPGGNTEAFF
TGTGCCAGCAGCCCAGTTCCAGGGGGGAACACTGAAGCTTTCTTT
>TRBJ1-2|.|.|14|TRBV20-1
CSAEQGVGNYGYTF
TGCAGTGCAGAACAGGGTGTTGGTAACTATGGCTACACCTTC
>TRBJ1-4|.|.|15|TRBV20-1
CSARDVWGRDEKLFF
TGCAGTGCTAGAGATGTTTGGGGGCGGGATGAAAAACTGTTTTTT
>TRBJ1-1|.|TRBD1|14|TRBV7-3
CASSLDGQDGEAFF
TGTGCCAGCAGCTTAGATGGACAGGATGGTGAAGCTTTCTTT
>TRBJ1-4|many|.|15|TRBV12-3/TRBV12-4
CASSLTSPGGEKLFF
TGTGCCAGCAGTCTTACTTCGCCCGGAGGTGAAAAACTGTTTTTT
>TRBJ2-4|.|.|14|TRBV20-1
CSARRRDGKNIQYF
TGCAGTGCCCGGAGGAGGGATGGCAAAAACATTCAGTACTTC